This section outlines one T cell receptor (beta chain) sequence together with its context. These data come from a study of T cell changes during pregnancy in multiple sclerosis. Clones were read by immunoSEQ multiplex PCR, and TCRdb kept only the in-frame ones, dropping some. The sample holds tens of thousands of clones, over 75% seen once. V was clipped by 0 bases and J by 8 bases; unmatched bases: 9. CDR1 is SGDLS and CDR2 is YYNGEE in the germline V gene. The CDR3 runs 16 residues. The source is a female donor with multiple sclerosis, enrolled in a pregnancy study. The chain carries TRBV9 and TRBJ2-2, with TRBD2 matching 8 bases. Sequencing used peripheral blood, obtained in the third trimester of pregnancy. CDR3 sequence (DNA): TGTGCCAGCAGCGTAGTACCAGCGGGGGCCATGGGGGAGCTGTTTTTT. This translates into CASSVVPAGAMGELFF.